This TCR beta chain is from a study of CD8 T cells in Susac syndrome. Overall study context: Patients with Susac syndrome, at blood draw, were therapy-naive, on corticosteroids, or on intravenous immunoglobulin alone.

Germline-derived CDR1 and CDR2 are DFQATT and SNEGSKA (reference sequence). The trim removed 7 bases at V and 2 bases at J, leaving 8 bases unmatched. The CDR3 totals 13 residues. While CD8+ and CD4+ T cells were isolated negatively, TEMRA cells were enriched by FACS. A quantity of 0.5 to 1 ug RNA underwent reverse transcription using random hexamers. TCRdb re-derived calls from the immunoSEQ multiplex PCR reads in MiXCR, one entry per CDR3 protein. Among roughly 100,000 distinct CDR3 sequences, approximately 93% were seen once, and the ten largest hold over 0.4%. Source material: CD8+ T cells from PBMCs. The rearrangement uses TRBV20-1 and TRBJ2-7; 7 bases are shared with TRBD1. The origin of this receptor is a human donor with Susac syndrome. The CDR3 sequence: CSVTPGQTYEQYF. Written as DNA, the CDR3 is TGCAGTGTCACTCCGGGACAGACCTACGAGCAGTACTTC.